The source of this TCR beta chain is a study of post-analysis software for immune sequencing data. General study points: Patients with multiple sclerosis recorded significantly lower normalized Chao1 diversity than controls, the study found. Five TRBV segments occurring more often in patients than controls included TRBV5-6, TRBV5-1 and TRBV20-1.

The V segment lost 4 bases and the J segment 5 bases; nucleotides outside the gene matches: 9. The CDR3 has 14 amino acids. Germline values: CDR1 SQVTM, CDR2 ANQGSEA. cDNA libraries for TCR beta contained unique molecular identifiers. TCRdb re-called the PCR reads with MiXCR, one entry per CDR3 protein. This sample has around 710,000 distinct CDR3 sequences, with 40% to 55% found just once. This clonotype was counted a few times. Its antigen is unidentified. This rearrangement joins TRBV29-1 to TRBJ2-7; 9 bases map to TRBD2. The sequencing input was blood. This sequence originates from a girl between 5 and 17 years old with multiple sclerosis. The CDR3 nucleotides read TGCAGCGTTGTAGTAGCGGGAGCGAAGGACGAGCAGTACTTC. This encodes CSVVVAGAKDEQYF.